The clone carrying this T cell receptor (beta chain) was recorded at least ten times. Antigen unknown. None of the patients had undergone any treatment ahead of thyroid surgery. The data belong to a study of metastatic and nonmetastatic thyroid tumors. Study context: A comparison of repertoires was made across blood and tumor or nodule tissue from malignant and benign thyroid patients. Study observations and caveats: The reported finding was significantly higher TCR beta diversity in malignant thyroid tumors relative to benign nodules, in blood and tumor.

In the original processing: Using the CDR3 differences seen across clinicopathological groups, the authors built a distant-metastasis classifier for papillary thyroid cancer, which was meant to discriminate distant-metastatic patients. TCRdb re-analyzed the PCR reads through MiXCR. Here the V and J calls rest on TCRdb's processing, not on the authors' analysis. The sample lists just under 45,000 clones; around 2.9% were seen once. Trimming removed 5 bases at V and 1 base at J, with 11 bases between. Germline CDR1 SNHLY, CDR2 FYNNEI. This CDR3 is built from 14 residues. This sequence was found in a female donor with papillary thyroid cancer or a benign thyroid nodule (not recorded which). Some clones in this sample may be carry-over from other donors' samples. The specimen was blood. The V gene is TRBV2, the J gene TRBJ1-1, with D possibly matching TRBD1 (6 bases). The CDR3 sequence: CASSLQGRNTEAFF. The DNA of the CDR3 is TGTGCCAGCAGTCTACAGGGAAGGAACACTGAAGCTTTCTTT.